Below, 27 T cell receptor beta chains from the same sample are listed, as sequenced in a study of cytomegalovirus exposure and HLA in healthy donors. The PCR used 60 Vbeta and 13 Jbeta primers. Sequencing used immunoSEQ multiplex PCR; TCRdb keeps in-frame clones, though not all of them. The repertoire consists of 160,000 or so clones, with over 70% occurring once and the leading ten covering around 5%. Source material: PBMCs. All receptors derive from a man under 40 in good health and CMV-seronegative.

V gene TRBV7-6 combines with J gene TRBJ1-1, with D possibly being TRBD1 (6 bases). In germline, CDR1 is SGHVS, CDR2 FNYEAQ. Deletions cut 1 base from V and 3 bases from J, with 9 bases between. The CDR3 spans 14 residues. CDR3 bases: TGTGCCAGCAGCTTAGTAGGGGGGGACACTGAAGCTTTCTTT. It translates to CASSLVGGDTEAFF.

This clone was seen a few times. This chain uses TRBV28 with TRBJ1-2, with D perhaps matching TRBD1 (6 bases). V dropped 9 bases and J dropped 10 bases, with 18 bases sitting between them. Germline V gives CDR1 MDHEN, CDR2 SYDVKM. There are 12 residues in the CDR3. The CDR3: CASQARGNHYTF. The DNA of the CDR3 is TGTGCCAGTCAAGCGAGGGGGAATCACTACACCTTC.

DNA of the CDR3: TGTGCCAGCAGCCCGACAGGGTTTGGTGAAAAACTGTTTTTT. Protein: CASSPTGFGEKLFF. V is TRBV14 and J is TRBJ1-4, with 7 nucleotides matching TRBD1. CDR1 and CDR2 from the germline V gene are SGHDN and FVKESK. The CDR3 spans 14 residues. Trimming at V came to 4 bases and at J to 7 bases, leaving 6 bases not matched to a gene.

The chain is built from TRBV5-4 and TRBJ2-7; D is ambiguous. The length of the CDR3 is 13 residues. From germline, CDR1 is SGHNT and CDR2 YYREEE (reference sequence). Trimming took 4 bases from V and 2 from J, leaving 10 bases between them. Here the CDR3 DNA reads TGTGCCAGCAGCCCGACAACCACCTACGAGCAGTACTTC. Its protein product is CASSPTTTYEQYF.

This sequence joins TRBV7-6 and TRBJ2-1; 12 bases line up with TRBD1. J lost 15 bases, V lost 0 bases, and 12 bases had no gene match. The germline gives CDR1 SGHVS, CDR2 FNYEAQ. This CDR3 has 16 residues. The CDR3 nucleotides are TGTGCCAGCAGCTTAGCGTCGGGACAGGGGGCGATCAACCGGTTCTTC. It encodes CASSLASGQGAINRFF.

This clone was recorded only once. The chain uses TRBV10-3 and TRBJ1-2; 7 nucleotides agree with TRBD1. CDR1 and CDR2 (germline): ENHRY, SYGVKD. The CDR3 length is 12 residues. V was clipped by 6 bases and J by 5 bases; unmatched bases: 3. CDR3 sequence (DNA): TGTGCCATCAGGAGGGACAGTTATGGCTACACCTTC. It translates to CAIRRDSYGYTF.

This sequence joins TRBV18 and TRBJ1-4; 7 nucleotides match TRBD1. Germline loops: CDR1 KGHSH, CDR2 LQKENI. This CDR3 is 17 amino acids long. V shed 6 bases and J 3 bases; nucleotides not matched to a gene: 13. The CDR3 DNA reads TGTGCCAGCTCTTCCGGGCCCCGAAGGGGGCCTAATGAAAAACTGTTTTTT. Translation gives CASSSGPRRGPNEKLFF.

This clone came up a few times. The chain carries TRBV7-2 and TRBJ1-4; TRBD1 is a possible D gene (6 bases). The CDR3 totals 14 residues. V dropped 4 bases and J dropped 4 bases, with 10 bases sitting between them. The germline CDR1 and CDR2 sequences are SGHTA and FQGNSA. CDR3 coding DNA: TGTGCCAGCAGCTCGGACAGATATAATGAAAAACTGTTTTTT. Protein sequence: CASSSDRYNEKLFF. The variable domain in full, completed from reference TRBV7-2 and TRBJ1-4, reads GAGVSQSPSNKVTEKGKDVELRCDPISGHTALYWYRQSLGQGLEFLIYFQGNSAPDKSGLPSDRFSAERTGGSVSTLTIQRTQQEDSAVYLCASSSDRYNEKLFFGSGTQLSVL.

The CDR3, as DNA: TGTGCCAGCAGTTTCCAGGGCAGCTCCTACGAGCAGTACTTC. Translated, it gives CASSFQGSSYEQYF. This sequence joins TRBV28 and TRBJ2-7; TRBD1 might be the D (5 bases). The V gene's germline CDR1 is MDHEN and CDR2 SYDVKM. The CDR3 totals 14 residues. The ends were cut back, 3 bases at V and 0 bases at J, with 9 bases in the middle.

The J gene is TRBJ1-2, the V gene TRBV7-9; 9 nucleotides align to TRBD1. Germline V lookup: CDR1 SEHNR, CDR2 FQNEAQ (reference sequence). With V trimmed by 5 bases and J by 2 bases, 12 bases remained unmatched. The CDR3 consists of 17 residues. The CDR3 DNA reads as TGTGCCAGCAGCGAACCGGGACAGGGCCCCTCCAACTATGGCTACACCTTC. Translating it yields CASSEPGQGPSNYGYTF.

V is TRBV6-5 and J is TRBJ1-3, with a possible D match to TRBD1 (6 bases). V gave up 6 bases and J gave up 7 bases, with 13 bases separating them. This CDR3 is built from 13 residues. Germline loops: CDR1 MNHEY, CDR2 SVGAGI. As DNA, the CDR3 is TGTGCCAGCAGCGCTGGACAGAGGAACACCATATATTTT. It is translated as CASSAGQRNTIYF.

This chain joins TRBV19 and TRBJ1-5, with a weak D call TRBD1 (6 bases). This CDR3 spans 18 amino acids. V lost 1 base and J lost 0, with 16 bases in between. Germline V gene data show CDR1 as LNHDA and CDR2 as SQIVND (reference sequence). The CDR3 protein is CASSIGALRQDSNQPQHF. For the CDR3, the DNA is TGTGCCAGTAGTATAGGAGCGCTGCGACAGGATAGCAATCAGCCCCAGCATTTT. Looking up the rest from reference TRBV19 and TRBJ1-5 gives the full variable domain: DGGITQSPKYLFRKEGQNVTLSCEQNLNHDAMYWYRQDPGQGLRLIYYSQIVNDFQKGDIAEGYSVSREKKESFPLTVTSAQKNPTAFYLCASSIGALRQDSNQPQHFGDGTRLSIL.

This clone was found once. CDR3 nucleotide sequence: TGTGCCAGCGAGCTACTAGCGGGAGCCAAAAACATTCAGTACTTC. It is translated as CASELLAGAKNIQYF. The V gene is TRBV2, the J gene TRBJ2-4, with 9 bases aligning to TRBD2. CDR3 size: 15 residues. V lost 8 bases, J lost 0 bases, and 5 bases stayed unmatched. Germline V gives CDR1 SNHLY, CDR2 FYNNEI.

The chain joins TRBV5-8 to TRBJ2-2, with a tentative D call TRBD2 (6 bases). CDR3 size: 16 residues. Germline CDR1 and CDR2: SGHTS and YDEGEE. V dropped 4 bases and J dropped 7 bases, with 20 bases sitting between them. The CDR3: CASSPLAPEMGGELFF. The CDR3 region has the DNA TGTGCCAGCAGCCCTCTAGCGCCAGAAATGGGCGGGGAGCTGTTTTTT.

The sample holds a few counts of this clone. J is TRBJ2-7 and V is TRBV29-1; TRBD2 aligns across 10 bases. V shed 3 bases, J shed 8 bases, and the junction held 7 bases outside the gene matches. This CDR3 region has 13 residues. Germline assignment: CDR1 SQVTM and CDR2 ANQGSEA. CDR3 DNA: TGCAGCGTTGACGTAGCGGGGGGCCCTAAGCAGTACTTC. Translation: CSVDVAGGPKQYF.

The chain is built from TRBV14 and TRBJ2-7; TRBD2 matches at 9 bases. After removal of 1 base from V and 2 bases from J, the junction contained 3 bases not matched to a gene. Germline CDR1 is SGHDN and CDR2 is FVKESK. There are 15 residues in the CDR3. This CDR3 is CASSQGLAGPYEQYF. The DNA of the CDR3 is TGTGCCAGCAGCCAAGGTCTAGCGGGGCCCTACGAGCAGTACTTC.

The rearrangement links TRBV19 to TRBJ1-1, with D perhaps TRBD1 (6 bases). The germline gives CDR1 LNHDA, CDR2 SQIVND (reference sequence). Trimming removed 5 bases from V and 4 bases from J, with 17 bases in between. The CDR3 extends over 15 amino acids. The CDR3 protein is CASSSTSQGSTEAFF. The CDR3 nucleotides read TGTGCCAGTAGTTCAACTTCACAGGGATCCACTGAAGCTTTCTTT.

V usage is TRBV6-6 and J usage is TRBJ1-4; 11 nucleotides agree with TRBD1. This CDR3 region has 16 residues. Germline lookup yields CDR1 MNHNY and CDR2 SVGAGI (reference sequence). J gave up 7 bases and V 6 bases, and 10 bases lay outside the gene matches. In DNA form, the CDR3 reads TGTGCCAGCAGGAGGACAGGGGGCCTAGAGGGTGAAAAACTGTTTTTT. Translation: CASRRTGGLEGEKLFF.

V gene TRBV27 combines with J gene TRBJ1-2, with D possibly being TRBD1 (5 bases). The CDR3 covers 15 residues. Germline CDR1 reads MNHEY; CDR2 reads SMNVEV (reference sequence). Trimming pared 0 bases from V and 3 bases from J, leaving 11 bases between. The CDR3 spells CASSLSSRGYYGYTF. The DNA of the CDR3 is TGTGCCAGCAGTTTATCGTCTCGGGGGTACTATGGCTACACCTTC.

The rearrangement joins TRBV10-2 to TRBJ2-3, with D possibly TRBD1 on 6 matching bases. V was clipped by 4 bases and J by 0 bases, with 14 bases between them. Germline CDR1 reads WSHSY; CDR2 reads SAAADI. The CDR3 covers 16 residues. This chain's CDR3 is CASSVWGRTSTDTQYF. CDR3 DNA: TGCGCCAGCAGTGTCTGGGGGCGGACTAGCACAGATACGCAGTATTTT.

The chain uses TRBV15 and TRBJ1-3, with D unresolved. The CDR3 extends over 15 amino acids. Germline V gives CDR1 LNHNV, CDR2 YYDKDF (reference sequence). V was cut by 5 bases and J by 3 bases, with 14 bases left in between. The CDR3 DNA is TGTGCCACCAGCCGGGAAGAGGCTAGTGGAAACACCATATATTTT. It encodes CATSREEASGNTIYF.

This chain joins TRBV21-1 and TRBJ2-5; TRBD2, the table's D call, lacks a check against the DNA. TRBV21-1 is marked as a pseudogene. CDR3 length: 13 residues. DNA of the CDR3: TGTGCCAGCGCACGGAGAGGCCAAGAGACCCAGTACTTC. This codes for CASARRGQETQYF.

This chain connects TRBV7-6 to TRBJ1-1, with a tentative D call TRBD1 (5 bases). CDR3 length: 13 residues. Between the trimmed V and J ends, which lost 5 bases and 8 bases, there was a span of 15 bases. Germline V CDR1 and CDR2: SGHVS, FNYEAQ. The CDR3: CASSPAKGWEAFF. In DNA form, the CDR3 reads TGTGCCAGCAGCCCCGCGAAGGGGTGGGAAGCTTTCTTT.

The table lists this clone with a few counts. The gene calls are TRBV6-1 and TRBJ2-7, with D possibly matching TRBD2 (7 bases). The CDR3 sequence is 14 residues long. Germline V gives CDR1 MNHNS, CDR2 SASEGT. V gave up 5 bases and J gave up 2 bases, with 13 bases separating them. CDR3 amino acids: CASSPREGAYEQYF. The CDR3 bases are TGTGCCAGCAGTCCGAGGGAGGGGGCCTACGAGCAGTACTTC.

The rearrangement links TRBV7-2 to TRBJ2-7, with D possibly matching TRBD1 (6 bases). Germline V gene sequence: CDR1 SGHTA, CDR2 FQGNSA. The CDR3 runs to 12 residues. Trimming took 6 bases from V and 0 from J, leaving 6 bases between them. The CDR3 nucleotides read TGTGCCAGCAGGGGGGCCTCCTACGAGCAGTACTTC. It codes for CASRGASYEQYF.

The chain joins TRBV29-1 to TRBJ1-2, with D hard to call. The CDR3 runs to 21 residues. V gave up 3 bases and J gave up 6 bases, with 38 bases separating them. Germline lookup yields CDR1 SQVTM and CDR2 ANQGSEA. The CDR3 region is CSVDGINGVPNDFRPGHGYTF. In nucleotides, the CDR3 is TGCAGCGTTGATGGCATAAACGGGGTACCGAACGACTTCCGACCCGGCCATGGCTACACCTTC.

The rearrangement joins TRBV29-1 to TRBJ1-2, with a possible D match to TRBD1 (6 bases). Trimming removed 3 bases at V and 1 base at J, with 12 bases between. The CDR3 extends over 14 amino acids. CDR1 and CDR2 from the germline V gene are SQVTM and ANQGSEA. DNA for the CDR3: TGCAGCGTTGACGGGACAATCGGTAACTATGGCTACACCTTC. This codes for CSVDGTIGNYGYTF.